These 22 T cell receptor beta chains came from one sample sequenced in a study of shared clonotypes between healthy human individuals. The data were produced by immunoSEQ multiplex PCR, yet TCRdb's version contains in-frame clones alone and is incomplete. The table records roughly 500,000 clones, about 96% of them present only once. The sequencing sample was made of naive CD4+ T cells sorted from blood. Stated subset: CD45RA+ positively selected. Receptors were obtained from a woman aged 25-40 years in good health.

The V call is TRBV27, the J call TRBJ2-5, with 11 bases matching TRBD2. The CDR3 is made up of 18 amino acids. With 6 bases clipped from V and 1 base from J, the junction kept 13 bases outside the gene matches. Germline assignment: CDR1 MNHEY and CDR2 SMNVEV (reference sequence). CDR3 DNA: TGTGCCAGCAGGAGAAGGGGGGGACTAGCGGAAGCCCAAGAGACCCAGTACTTC. Amino acids: CASRRRGGLAEAQETQYF.

V gene TRBV6-5 combines with J gene TRBJ1-3; D is unclear. The V and J ends lost 10 bases and 0 bases respectively, with 7 bases between them. Germline V gene lookup returns CDR1 MNHEY and CDR2 SVGAGI. The CDR3 totals 12 residues. CDR3 nucleotide sequence: TGTGCCACCTGCAACTCTGGAAACACCATATATTTT. Its protein is CATCNSGNTIYF.

The chain joins TRBV19 to TRBJ2-5, with D maybe TRBD2 (6 bases). Trimming shortened V by 3 bases and J by 0 bases, and 8 bases separated the two germline ends. The CDR3 totals 14 residues. Germline values: CDR1 LNHDA, CDR2 SQIVND (reference sequence). CDR3: CASSMGLNQETQYF. The DNA of the CDR3 is TGTGCCAGTAGTATGGGACTCAACCAAGAGACCCAGTACTTC. The entire variable domain, with the rest obtained from reference TRBV19 and TRBJ2-5, is as follows: DGGITQSPKYLFRKEGQNVTLSCEQNLNHDAMYWYRQDPGQGLRLIYYSQIVNDFQKGDIAEGYSVSREKKESFPLTVTSAQKNPTAFYLCASSMGLNQETQYFGPGTRLLVL.

The chain couples TRBV9 to TRBJ2-1; 8 nucleotides align to TRBD1. The germline CDR1 and CDR2 sequences are SGDLS and YYNGEE. The V and J ends lost 0 bases and 7 bases, in that order; junction bases with no gene match: 9. The CDR3 contains 16 residues. The CDR3 here is CASSVGGQVSTNEQFF. The CDR3 region has the DNA TGTGCCAGCAGCGTAGGGGGACAGGTCTCCACAAATGAGCAGTTCTTC.

The J gene is TRBJ2-5, the V gene TRBV11-2, with D possibly TRBD1 on 6 matching bases. CDR3 size: 13 residues. Germline V lookup: CDR1 SGHAT, CDR2 FQNNGV. V was shortened by 1 base and J by 11 bases, with 14 bases between the two germline ends. CDR3 sequence (DNA): TGTGCCAGCAGCTTAGTCCCCGAGGGGGAGCAGTACTTC. It yields the protein CASSLVPEGEQYF.

The chain uses TRBV7-3 and TRBJ2-5, with 7 bases matching TRBD2. This CDR3 is 15 amino acids long. Looked up from germline, CDR1 is SGHTA and CDR2 is FQGTGA. After removal of 5 bases from V and 5 bases from J, the junction contained 11 bases not matched to a gene. CDR3 nucleotide sequence: TGTGCCAGCAGCCGAAGAGGGGAGGGCGGGGAGACCCAGTACTTC. This gives the protein CASSRRGEGGETQYF.

This clone was detected only once. This chain joins TRBV28 and TRBJ2-6; 7 positions match TRBD1. V dropped 7 bases and J dropped 1; count of bases not matched to a gene: 4. This CDR3 has 15 amino acids. Germline lookup yields CDR1 MDHEN and CDR2 SYDVKM. The CDR3 DNA reads as TGTGCCAGCAAGGGGGCATATTCTGGGGCCAACGTCCTGACTTTC. This translates into CASKGAYSGANVLTF.

This clone was recorded once. V and J are TRBV7-3 and TRBJ2-6; D remains ambiguous. The CDR3 spans 13 residues. Germline V CDR1 and CDR2: SGHTA, FQGTGA. Trimming took off 6 bases at V and 0 bases at J, with 3 bases between the two ends. The DNA for the CDR3 is TGTGCCAGCAGGGCCTCTGGGGCCAACGTCCTGACTTTC. It encodes CASRASGANVLTF.

The chain couples TRBV6-5 to TRBJ2-1; D remains unclear. The germline V gene encodes CDR1 MNHEY and CDR2 SVGAGI. This CDR3 comprises 15 residues. V dropped 2 bases and J dropped 6 bases, with 14 bases sitting between them. The CDR3 nucleotides read TGTGCCAGCAGTTACGCCCGTAAATCGCTCAATGAGCAGTTCTTC. The encoded protein is CASSYARKSLNEQFF.

V is TRBV29-1 and J is TRBJ1-1; D not resolved. This CDR3 is 14 amino acids long. Germline CDR1 and CDR2: SQVTM and ANQGSEA. The V and J ends lost 4 bases and 0 bases respectively, with 12 bases between them. DNA for the CDR3: TGCAGCGTTGTTGCGGCGAGCATGAACACTGAAGCTTTCTTT. Protein product: CSVVAASMNTEAFF.

This chain joins TRBV19 and TRBJ2-6; the D is unclear. From germline, CDR1 is LNHDA and CDR2 SQIVND (reference sequence). The ends were cut back, 4 bases at V and 0 bases at J, with 4 bases in the middle. This CDR3 is built from 14 residues. The CDR3 spells CASSTISGANVLTF. The CDR3 nucleotides are TGTGCCAGTAGTACCATCTCTGGGGCCAACGTCCTGACTTTC.

The CDR3 protein is CASSEEGGFSPETQYF. The CDR3 nucleotides read TGTGCCAGCAGTGAAGAGGGGGGGTTCTCGCCGGAGACCCAGTACTTC. This chain connects TRBV6-1 to TRBJ2-5, with TRBD2 as a possible D gene (7 bases). The CDR3 sequence is 16 residues long. Germline V gene sequence: CDR1 MNHNS, CDR2 SASEGT. V lost 1 base and J 5 bases, leaving 17 bases between the germline ends.

The chain links TRBV7-9 to TRBJ2-7, with D hard to call. Germline V CDR1 and CDR2: SEHNR, FQNEAQ (reference sequence). V dropped 0 bases and J dropped 5 bases, with 8 bases sitting between them. There are 13 residues in the CDR3. Here the CDR3 reads CASSLAPANEQYF. The CDR3, as DNA: TGTGCCAGCAGCTTAGCCCCAGCCAACGAGCAGTACTTC.

The chain has TRBV27 and TRBJ1-4; unclear D gene. CDR1 and CDR2 from the germline V gene are MNHEY and SMNVEV (reference sequence). This CDR3 is built from 14 residues. V dropped 5 bases and J dropped 1 base, with 8 bases sitting between them. CDR3 nucleotide sequence: TGTGCCAGCAGTCGCGGAAGAACTAATGAAAAACTGTTTTTT. Its translation is CASSRGRTNEKLFF.

The chain carries TRBV5-4 and TRBJ1-4, with TRBD1 identical over 9 bases. CDR1 and CDR2 (germline): SGHNT, YYREEE (reference sequence). This CDR3 has 14 residues. V gave up 3 bases and J gave up 8 bases; unmatched junction bases: 5. CDR3 nucleotide sequence: TGTGCCAGCAGCTACCGGGACAGGGAAGAAAAACTGTTTTTT. It yields the protein CASSYRDREEKLFF.

The genes are TRBV5-6 and TRBJ2-7; tentatively, D is TRBD2 (5 bases). The germline gives CDR1 SGHDT, CDR2 YYEEEE. Trimming removed 0 bases at V and 7 bases at J, with 14 bases between. The CDR3 is 14 amino acids. The CDR3 nucleotides read TGTGCCAGCAGCTTGGGTACTAGTTTTCGGGAGCAGTACTTC. Translating gives CASSLGTSFREQYF.

This chain joins TRBV7-2 and TRBJ2-1; 7 bases fit TRBD1. CDR1 is SGHTA and CDR2 is FQGNSA in the germline V gene. V dropped 4 bases and J dropped 6; count of bases not matched to a gene: 3. This CDR3 region has 13 residues. The CDR3 nucleotides are TGTGCCAGCAGCTCGGGACAGCCCAATGAGCAGTTCTTC. It translates to CASSSGQPNEQFF. The variable domain in full, completed from reference TRBV7-2 and TRBJ2-1, reads GAGVSQSPSNKVTEKGKDVELRCDPISGHTALYWYRQSLGQGLEFLIYFQGNSAPDKSGLPSDRFSAERTGGSVSTLTIQRTQQEDSAVYLCASSSGQPNEQFFGPGTRLTVL.

The V gene is TRBV19, the J gene TRBJ2-1; possibly TRBD2 for D (6 bases). V gave up 5 bases and J gave up 1 base, with 24 bases separating them. Germline V lookup: CDR1 LNHDA, CDR2 SQIVND (reference sequence). The CDR3 contains 19 residues. CDR3 nucleotides: TGTGCCAGTAGTGAGGAATTCGGGACTGCTCCGCCGTCCTACAATGAGCAGTTCTTC. The encoded protein is CASSEEFGTAPPSYNEQFF.

This chain connects TRBV15 to TRBJ2-7, with D perhaps matching TRBD2 (5 bases). Trimming took off 9 bases at V and 0 bases at J, with 15 bases between the two ends. Germline lookup yields CDR1 LNHNV and CDR2 YYDKDF (reference sequence). This CDR3 has 14 amino acids. CDR3: CATMWSRDSYEQYF. In DNA, the CDR3 is TGTGCCACTATGTGGAGCCGGGACTCCTACGAGCAGTACTTC.

The rearrangement links TRBV2 to TRBJ2-7; D is tentatively TRBD1 or TRBD2 (5 bases each). Germline CDR1 reads SNHLY; CDR2 reads FYNNEI. CDR3 length: 14 residues. The germline V and J ends were trimmed by 2 bases and 3 bases, with 11 bases remaining between them. CDR3 DNA sequence: TGTGCCAGCAGTGAATTTAGGGGACGCTACGAGCAGTACTTC. It translates to CASSEFRGRYEQYF.

This sequence joins TRBV11-3 and TRBJ2-7; D is undetermined. Trimming pared 3 bases from V and 4 bases from J, leaving 7 bases between. Germline V gives CDR1 SGHNT, CDR2 YENEEA. The CDR3 runs 12 residues. The CDR3 here is CASSFKIYEQYF. For the CDR3, the DNA is TGTGCCAGCAGCTTTAAGATTTACGAGCAGTACTTC.

This chain connects TRBV7-2 to TRBJ2-7; 8 bases fit TRBD1. J gave up 5 bases and V 4 bases, and 10 bases lay outside the gene matches. CDR1 is SGHTA and CDR2 is FQGNSA in the germline V gene. CDR3 size: 15 residues. The CDR3 DNA reads TGTGCCAGCAGCTCTGGACAGGGTCGGAGCGACGAGCAGTACTTC. Protein: CASSSGQGRSDEQYF. The variable domain in full, completed from reference TRBV7-2 and TRBJ2-7, reads GAGVSQSPSNKVTEKGKDVELRCDPISGHTALYWYRQSLGQGLEFLIYFQGNSAPDKSGLPSDRFSAERTGGSVSTLTIQRTQQEDSAVYLCASSSGQGRSDEQYFGPGTRLTVT.